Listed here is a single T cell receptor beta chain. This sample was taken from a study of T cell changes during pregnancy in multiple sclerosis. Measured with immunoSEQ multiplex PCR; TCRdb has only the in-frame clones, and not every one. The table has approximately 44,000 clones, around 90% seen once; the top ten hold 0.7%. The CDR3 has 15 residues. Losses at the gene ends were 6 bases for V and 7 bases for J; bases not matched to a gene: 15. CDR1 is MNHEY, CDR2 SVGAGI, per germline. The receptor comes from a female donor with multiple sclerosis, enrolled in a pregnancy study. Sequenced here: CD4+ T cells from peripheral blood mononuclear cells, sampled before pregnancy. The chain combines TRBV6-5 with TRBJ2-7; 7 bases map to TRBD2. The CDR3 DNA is TGTGCCAGCAGGGAAACTAGCGCTATCGTTCGGGAGCAGTACTTC. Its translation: CASRETSAIVREQYF.